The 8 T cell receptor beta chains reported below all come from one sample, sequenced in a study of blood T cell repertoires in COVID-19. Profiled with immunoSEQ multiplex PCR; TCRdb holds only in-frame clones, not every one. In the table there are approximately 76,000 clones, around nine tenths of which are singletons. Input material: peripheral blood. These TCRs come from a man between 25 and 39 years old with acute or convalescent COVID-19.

The CDR3 region has the DNA TGTGCCAGCAGCCAATCTAGTGCGAATCAGCCCCAGCATTTT. Translation gives CASSQSSANQPQHF. The V gene is TRBV16, the J gene TRBJ1-5; no clear D gene. This CDR3 region has 14 residues. The V end lost 0 bases, the J end lost 4 bases, and 7 bases lay between the germline ends. The V gene's germline CDR1 is KGHSY and CDR2 FQNENV.

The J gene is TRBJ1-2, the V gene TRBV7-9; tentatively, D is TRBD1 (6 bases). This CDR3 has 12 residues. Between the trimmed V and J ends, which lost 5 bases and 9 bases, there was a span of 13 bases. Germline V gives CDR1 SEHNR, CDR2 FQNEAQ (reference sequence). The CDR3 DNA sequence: TGTGCCAGCAGCCGGACGGACAGACGCTACACCTTC. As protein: CASSRTDRRYTF.

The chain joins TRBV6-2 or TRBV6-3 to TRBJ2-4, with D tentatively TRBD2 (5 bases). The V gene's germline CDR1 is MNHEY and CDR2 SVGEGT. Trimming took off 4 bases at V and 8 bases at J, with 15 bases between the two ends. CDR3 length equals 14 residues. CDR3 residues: CASSLSDYTDIQYF. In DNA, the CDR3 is TGTGCCAGCAGTTTATCCGACTATACGGACATTCAGTACTTC.

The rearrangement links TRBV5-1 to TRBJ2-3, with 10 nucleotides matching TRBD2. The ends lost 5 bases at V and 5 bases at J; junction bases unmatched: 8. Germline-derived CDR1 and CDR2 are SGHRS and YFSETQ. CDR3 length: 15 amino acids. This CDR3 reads CASSPGTSALDTQYF. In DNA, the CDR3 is TGCGCCAGCAGTCCCGGGACTAGCGCGTTAGATACGCAGTATTTT.

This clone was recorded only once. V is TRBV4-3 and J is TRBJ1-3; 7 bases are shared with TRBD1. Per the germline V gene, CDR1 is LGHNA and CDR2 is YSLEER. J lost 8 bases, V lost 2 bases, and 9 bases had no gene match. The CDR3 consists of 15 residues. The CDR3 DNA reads TGCGCCAGCAGCCAAATGACAGGGTCGTCGGACACCATATATTTT. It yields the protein CASSQMTGSSDTIYF.

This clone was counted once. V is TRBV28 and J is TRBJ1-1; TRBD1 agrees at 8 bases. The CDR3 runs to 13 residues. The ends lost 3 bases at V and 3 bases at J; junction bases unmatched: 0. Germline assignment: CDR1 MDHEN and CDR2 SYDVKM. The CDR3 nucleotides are TGTGCCAGCAGTTTGACAGGGGACACTGAAGCTTTCTTT. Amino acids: CASSLTGDTEAFF.

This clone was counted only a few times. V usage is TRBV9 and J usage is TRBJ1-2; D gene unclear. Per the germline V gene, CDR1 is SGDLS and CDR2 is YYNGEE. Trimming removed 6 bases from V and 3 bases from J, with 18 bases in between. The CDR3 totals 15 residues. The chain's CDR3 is CASTASEGSYYGYTF. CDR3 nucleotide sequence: TGTGCCAGCACAGCCTCAGAGGGATCCTACTATGGCTACACCTTC.

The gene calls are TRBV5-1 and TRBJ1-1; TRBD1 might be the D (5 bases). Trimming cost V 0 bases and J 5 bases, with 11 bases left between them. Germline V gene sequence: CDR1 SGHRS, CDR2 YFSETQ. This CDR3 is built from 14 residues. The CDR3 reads CASSLVTDSTEAFF. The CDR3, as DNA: TGCGCCAGCAGCTTGGTGACAGACTCGACTGAAGCTTTCTTT.